The 16 T cell receptor beta chains presented below share a single source sample, sequenced in a study of long-term antiretroviral therapy in people with HIV. Sequencing relied on immunoSEQ assay v3.0, run at survey level. The assay was immunoSEQ multiplex PCR, and TCRdb's table has in-frame clones only and misses some. The sample has approximately 15,000 clones, over 70% seen once; the top ten hold roughly 15%. This specimen consisted of unsorted PBMCs, obtained about 2.1 years before starting antiretroviral therapy. These receptors all come from a man aged 25 to 40 with HIV.

V usage is TRBV7-8 and J usage is TRBJ1-4; 10 bases align to TRBD1. CDR3 size: 13 residues. V was clipped by 5 bases and J by 13 bases; unmatched bases: 7. The germline V gene encodes CDR1 SGHVS and CDR2 FQNEAQ. CDR3 nucleotide sequence: TGTGCCAGCAGCCCCGGGGACAGGGGAAGACTGTTTTTT. Translated, it gives CASSPGDRGRLFF. Drawing the rest from reference TRBV7-8 and TRBJ1-4, the complete variable domain is GAGVSQSPRYKVAKRGQDVALRCDPISGHVSLFWYQQALGQGPEFLTYFQNEAQLDKSGLPSDRFFAERPEGSVSTLKIQRTQQEDSAVYLCASSPGDRGRLFFGSGTQLSVL.

This rearrangement joins TRBV7-2 to TRBJ2-3; D gene unclear. This CDR3 comprises 16 residues. The V end lost 1 base, the J end lost 2 bases, and 13 bases lay between the germline ends. The germline CDR1 and CDR2 sequences are SGHTA and FQGNSA. The chain's CDR3 is CASSLDYHGSTDTQYF. The CDR3 nucleotides are TGTGCCAGCAGCTTAGACTATCACGGCTCCACAGATACGCAGTATTTT.

The chain joins TRBV7-2 to TRBJ1-2, with 8 nucleotides matching TRBD1. V dropped 1 base and J dropped 5; count of bases not matched to a gene: 3. Per the germline V gene, CDR1 is SGHTA and CDR2 is FQGNSA. The CDR3 runs to 14 residues. The CDR3 protein is CASSLGRGQYGYTF. The CDR3 DNA follows: TGTGCCAGCAGCTTAGGCAGGGGGCAGTATGGCTACACCTTC.

The chain has TRBV6-1 and TRBJ2-7; D gene ambiguous. Germline lookup yields CDR1 MNHNS and CDR2 SASEGT. The germline V and J ends were trimmed by 3 bases and 0 bases, with 12 bases remaining between them. This CDR3 has 15 residues. The CDR3 here is CASSEKGQNSYEQYF. The CDR3 DNA is TGTGCCAGCAGTGAGAAAGGCCAAAACTCCTACGAGCAGTACTTC.

The rearrangement links TRBV18 to TRBJ2-7; a weak D match, TRBD2 (6 bases). CDR1 and CDR2 (germline): KGHSH, LQKENI. The ends were cut back, 5 bases at V and 2 bases at J, with 13 bases in the middle. This CDR3 region has 14 residues. The CDR3, as DNA: TGTGCCAGCTCAGGAGGGACCTCCCCCTACGAGCAGTACTTC. Its protein is CASSGGTSPYEQYF.

This rearrangement joins TRBV19 to TRBJ1-2; perhaps TRBD1 as D (6 bases). Germline CDR1 is LNHDA and CDR2 is SQIVND (reference sequence). Trimming stripped 10 bases from V and 7 bases from J, with 13 bases between. The CDR3 runs 11 residues. The CDR3, as DNA: TGTGCCACCCTGCAGGGGTTTGGCTACACCTTC. As protein: CATLQGFGYTF.

This clone has only a few counts. This sequence joins TRBV5-8 and TRBJ1-5; perhaps TRBD1 as D (6 bases). Trimming removed 3 bases from V and 8 bases from J, with 15 bases in between. CDR3 length: 14 residues. Germline V gene data show CDR1 as SGHTS and CDR2 as YDEGEE. This CDR3 is CASSYAGQRKPQHF. CDR3 DNA sequence: TGTGCCAGCAGCTATGCGGGACAAAGAAAGCCCCAGCATTTT. Filled out from reference TRBV5-8 and TRBJ1-5, the complete variable domain reads EAGVTQSPTHLIKTRGQQATLRCSPISGHTSVYWYQQALGLGLQFLLWYDEGEERNRGNFPPRFSGRQFPNYSSELNVNALELEDSALYLCASSYAGQRKPQHFGDGTRLSIL.

V is TRBV28 and J is TRBJ2-7, with a possible D match to TRBD2 (7 bases). From germline, CDR1 is MDHEN and CDR2 SYDVKM. V gave up 6 bases and J gave up 1 base, with 16 bases separating them. This CDR3 contains 15 residues. The chain's CDR3 is CASSPHGGASYEQYF. CDR3 DNA sequence: TGTGCCAGCAGCCCCCATGGGGGGGCTTCCTACGAGCAGTACTTC. The full variable domain, in which reference TRBV28 and TRBJ2-7 provide the parts outside the CDR3, is DVKVTQSSRYLVKRTGEKVFLECVQDMDHENMFWYRQDPGLGLRLIYFSYDVKMKEKGDIPEGYSVSREKKERFSLILESASTNQTSMYLCASSPHGGASYEQYFGPGTRLTVT.

The chain couples TRBV19 to TRBJ2-1; 11 bases are shared with TRBD2. This CDR3 region has 15 residues. Germline CDR1 LNHDA, CDR2 SQIVND (reference sequence). The trim removed 3 bases at V and 8 bases at J, leaving 6 bases unmatched. The CDR3 coding sequence is TGTGCCAGTAGTATTGGAGTAGCGGGAGGGTATGAGCAGTTCTTC. Residues: CASSIGVAGGYEQFF.

CDR3 sequence (DNA): TGTGCCAGTCGAGCTAACTATGGCTACACCTTC. Translation: CASRANYGYTF. V and J are TRBV19 and TRBJ1-2; D gene unclear. The germline CDR1 and CDR2 sequences are LNHDA and SQIVND (reference sequence). CDR3 length equals 11 residues. Between the trimmed V and J ends, which lost 8 bases and 0 bases, there was a span of 4 bases.

This chain joins TRBV9 and TRBJ2-2, with D unresolved. The CDR3 spans 14 residues. Trimming removed 0 bases from V and 3 bases from J, with 6 bases in between. Looked up from germline, CDR1 is SGDLS and CDR2 is YYNGEE. The CDR3 sequence: CASSVGVYTGELFF. For the CDR3, the DNA is TGTGCCAGCAGCGTAGGGGTTTACACCGGGGAGCTGTTTTTT.

The V and J genes are TRBV30 and TRBJ1-3; D ambiguous. Trimming shortened V by 0 bases and J by 1 base, and 10 bases separated the two germline ends. The V gene's germline CDR1 is GTSNPN and CDR2 SVGIG (reference sequence). The CDR3 is made up of 15 amino acids. This CDR3 reads CAWSVSQFSGNTIYF. The CDR3 DNA follows: TGTGCCTGGAGTGTAAGCCAGTTTTCTGGAAACACCATATATTTT.

This clone has only a few counts. The rearrangement uses TRBV18 and TRBJ2-7; D is uncertain. The V and J ends lost 3 bases and 2 bases respectively, with 11 bases between them. The CDR3 has 14 amino acids. Germline CDR1 KGHSH, CDR2 LQKENI. CDR3 sequence: CASSPPSTTYEQYF. The CDR3 DNA reads as TGTGCCAGCTCACCTCCATCTACTACCTACGAGCAGTACTTC.

The CDR3 loop is CASSPNQGTEAFF. In nucleotides, the CDR3 is TGTGCCAGCTCACCAAACCAGGGCACTGAAGCTTTCTTT. This chain joins TRBV18 and TRBJ1-1; a weak D match, TRBD1 (5 bases). Germline CDR1 and CDR2: KGHSH and LQKENI. The ends were cut back, 2 bases at V and 4 bases at J, with 8 bases in the middle. There are 13 residues in the CDR3.

This chain connects TRBV4-1 to TRBJ2-1; D is uncertain. The ends were cut back, 3 bases at V and 7 bases at J, with 10 bases in the middle. Germline loops: CDR1 MGHRA, CDR2 YSYEKL. The CDR3 spans 13 residues. The CDR3 sequence: CASSQGRVNEQFF. Written as DNA, the CDR3 is TGCGCCAGCAGCCAGGGTAGGGTAAATGAGCAGTTCTTC.

The chain combines TRBV7-9 with TRBJ2-1; TRBD2 is a possible D gene (5 bases). The V gene's germline CDR1 is SEHNR and CDR2 FQNEAQ (reference sequence). This CDR3 is built from 14 residues. V was shortened by 5 bases and J by 4 bases, with 12 bases between the two germline ends. The CDR3 nucleotides are TGTGCCAGCAGCCCCCCGTCGGGATACAATGAGCAGTTCTTC. Translation gives CASSPPSGYNEQFF.